The next 24 T cell receptor beta chains were all read from a single sample in a study of blood T cell repertoires in COVID-19. Sequencing used immunoSEQ multiplex PCR; TCRdb keeps in-frame clones, though not all of them. The sample gives 200,000 to 250,000 clones, over 75% of which show up once; around a tenth is in the top ten. The specimen sequenced was peripheral blood. The receptors stem from a man between 45 and 60 years old with COVID-19, enrolled during active disease.

V usage is TRBV7-9 and J usage is TRBJ1-2; no firm D call. The V end lost 4 bases, the J end lost 5 bases, and 14 bases lay between the germline ends. The CDR3 is made up of 14 amino acids. In germline, CDR1 is SEHNR, CDR2 FQNEAQ (reference sequence). This CDR3 is CASSSPNRDYGYTF. The CDR3 DNA sequence: TGTGCCAGCAGCTCCCCAAACCGGGATTATGGCTACACCTTC. Looking up the rest from reference TRBV7-9 and TRBJ1-2 gives the full variable domain: DTGVSQNPRHKITKRGQNVTFRCDPISEHNRLYWYRQTLGQGPEFLTYFQNEAQLEKSRLLSDRFSAERPKGSFSTLEIQRTEQGDSAMYLCASSSPNRDYGYTFGSGTRLTVV.

The rearrangement joins TRBV6-1 to TRBJ2-3, with D perhaps TRBD2 (5 bases). The CDR3 length is 15 residues. From germline, CDR1 is MNHNS and CDR2 SASEGT. V was trimmed by 2 bases and J by 3 bases, leaving 12 bases between them. CDR3 protein: CASSERVGSTDTQYF. CDR3 DNA sequence: TGTGCCAGCAGTGAACGCGTGGGGAGTACAGATACGCAGTATTTT.

The chain employs TRBV2 and TRBJ1-5; D is possibly TRBD1 (5 bases). The CDR3 is 14 residues long. Deletions cut 5 bases from V and 4 bases from J, with 12 bases between. CDR1 and CDR2 (germline): SNHLY, FYNNEI. CDR3 region: CASSLAGRNQPQHF. CDR3 nucleotides: TGTGCCAGCAGTCTGGCAGGGAGGAATCAGCCCCAGCATTTT.

The chain couples TRBV27 to TRBJ1-5; TRBD1 might be the D (5 bases). The CDR3 totals 14 residues. Germline CDR1 is MNHEY and CDR2 is SMNVEV (reference sequence). The V and J ends lost 5 bases and 2 bases respectively, with 10 bases between them. The CDR3 protein is CASSPGGGNQPQHF. The CDR3 DNA reads as TGTGCCAGCAGTCCCGGGGGAGGCAATCAGCCCCAGCATTTT.

This chain uses TRBV7-6 with TRBJ2-7; D is perhaps TRBD2 (7 bases). CDR3 length equals 18 residues. The germline CDR1 and CDR2 sequences are SGHVS and FNYEAQ. The germline V and J ends were trimmed by 1 base and 5 bases, with 24 bases remaining between them. The DNA for the CDR3 is TGTGCCAGCAGCTTAGTAGTAGGGGGGGCGGGTCGAAGAAACGAGCAGTACTTC. Residues: CASSLVVGGAGRRNEQYF.

The chain employs TRBV6-2 or TRBV6-3 and TRBJ2-3, with 9 bases aligning to TRBD2. Per germline, CDR1 MNHEY and CDR2 SVGEGT. V dropped 2 bases and J dropped 4; count of bases not matched to a gene: 7. The CDR3 has 16 amino acids. The CDR3 nucleotides read TGTGCCAGCAGTTACGGGACTAGCAGGGTCTCAGATACGCAGTATTTT. As protein: CASSYGTSRVSDTQYF.

The chain employs TRBV11-1 and TRBJ1-1; D possibly corresponds to TRBD1 (5 bases). CDR1 and CDR2 (germline): SGHAT, FQDESV (reference sequence). Between the trimmed V and J ends, which lost 1 base and 3 bases, there was a span of 12 bases. The CDR3 runs 15 residues. In nucleotides, the CDR3 is TGTGCCAGCAGCTTAGTCAAGCCGGGGGACACTGAAGCTTTCTTT. It yields the protein CASSLVKPGDTEAFF.

This chain uses TRBV7-9 with TRBJ2-1; TRBD2 matches at 11 bases. V gave up 5 bases and J gave up 3 bases; unmatched junction bases: 6. The CDR3 spans 16 residues. Germline assignment: CDR1 SEHNR and CDR2 FQNEAQ (reference sequence). The CDR3 loop reads CASSRSGRANYNEQFF. The CDR3 DNA reads TGTGCCAGCAGCCGTAGCGGGAGGGCCAACTACAATGAGCAGTTCTTC.

The chain joins TRBV28 to TRBJ1-4; 8 nucleotides match TRBD1. After removal of 6 bases from V and 8 bases from J, the junction contained 8 bases not matched to a gene. The CDR3 is 14 amino acids. Germline V lookup: CDR1 MDHEN, CDR2 SYDVKM. The CDR3 nucleotides are TGTGCCAGCAGAGCCGGGACAGGAGGGGAAAAACTGTTTTTT. It encodes CASRAGTGGEKLFF.

The V gene is TRBV9, the J gene TRBJ2-2; no clear D. The CDR3 loop spans 12 amino acids. Germline V gives CDR1 SGDLS, CDR2 YYNGEE. V gave up 0 bases and J gave up 8 bases, with 5 bases separating them. The DNA for the CDR3 is TGTGCCAGCAGCGTAGTGAGGGGGGAGCTGTTTTTT. It yields the protein CASSVVRGELFF.

V usage is TRBV4-3 and J usage is TRBJ1-5; D remains unclear. In germline, CDR1 is LGHNA, CDR2 YSLEER. The germline V and J ends were trimmed by 1 base and 4 bases, with 5 bases remaining between them. The CDR3 sequence is 13 residues long. The CDR3 bases are TGCGCCAGCAGCCAAGTACGGAATCAGCCCCAGCATTTT. Its protein product is CASSQVRNQPQHF.

There are a few counts of this clone. The chain carries TRBV6-2 or TRBV6-3 and TRBJ2-5; 8 nucleotides line up with TRBD2. Per germline, CDR1 MNHEY and CDR2 SVGEGT. Losses at the gene ends were 4 bases for V and 9 bases for J; bases not matched to a gene: 13. CDR3 length: 15 amino acids. This CDR3 is CASSSLADPRGAQYF. CDR3 DNA: TGTGCCAGCAGTTCACTAGCGGACCCGCGGGGGGCCCAGTACTTC.

The chain joins TRBV6-1 to TRBJ2-1; D possibly corresponds to TRBD2 (5 bases). V lost 3 bases and J lost 16, with 16 bases in between. There are 12 residues in the CDR3. Germline CDR1 and CDR2: MNHNS and SASEGT. Here the CDR3 reads CASSDLRDRHFF. The CDR3 bases are TGTGCCAGCAGTGATTTACGGGATCGGCACTTCTTC.

The J gene is TRBJ2-2, the V gene TRBV5-1; TRBD2 matches 7 bases. The germline gives CDR1 SGHRS, CDR2 YFSETQ. This CDR3 has 15 residues. V dropped 4 bases and J dropped 7; count of bases not matched to a gene: 10. The CDR3 DNA sequence: TGCGCCAGCAGCCCGGGGGACTATGGAGTCGGGGAGCTGTTTTTT. This translates into CASSPGDYGVGELFF.

The chain combines TRBV29-1 with TRBJ1-2; D call uncertain. The V end lost 7 bases, the J end lost 2 bases, and 8 bases lay between the germline ends. Looked up from germline, CDR1 is SQVTM and CDR2 is ANQGSEA. The CDR3 is made up of 11 amino acids. This chain's CDR3 is CSAAGNYGYTF. DNA of the CDR3: TGCAGCGCCGCGGGGAACTATGGCTACACCTTC.

This clone was seen a single time. The chain couples TRBV9 to TRBJ2-1, with 8 bases identical to TRBD2. V gave up 4 bases and J gave up 8 bases; unmatched junction bases: 8. This CDR3 has 14 amino acids. Germline V gene data show CDR1 as SGDLS and CDR2 as YYNGEE. The DNA of the CDR3 is TGTGCCAGCAGCCCAGGGACTAGGGCGTATGAGCAGTTCTTC. Residues: CASSPGTRAYEQFF.

The chain is built from TRBV19 and TRBJ1-1; D remains ambiguous. This CDR3 is 14 amino acids long. Germline V gene lookup returns CDR1 LNHDA and CDR2 SQIVND (reference sequence). Trimming cost V 7 bases and J 5 bases, with 17 bases left between them. This CDR3 reads CASTPGGPNTEAFF. CDR3 DNA: TGTGCCAGTACCCCAGGTGGCCCCAATACTGAAGCTTTCTTT.

CDR3 residues: CASSKDRGTEAFF. The CDR3 nucleotides are TGTGCCAGCAGCAAAGACAGGGGGACTGAAGCTTTCTTT. The rearrangement uses TRBV7-6 and TRBJ1-1; 9 bases match TRBD1. The V and J ends lost 5 bases and 5 bases, in that order; junction bases with no gene match: 3. Germline-derived CDR1 and CDR2 are SGHVS and FNYEAQ. The CDR3 is 13 amino acids.

In its sample, this clone was seen a few times. The chain is built from TRBV7-6 and TRBJ2-3; 10 nucleotides line up with TRBD2. This CDR3 contains 19 residues. The junction had 14 bases not matched to a gene; V was cut back by 0 bases and J by 5 bases. Germline CDR1 is SGHVS and CDR2 is FNYEAQ. The CDR3 loop reads CASSLARGQRGGSGDTQYF. The DNA for the CDR3 is TGTGCCAGCAGCTTAGCGCGGGGTCAGCGGGGGGGCTCAGGAGATACGCAGTATTTT.

This sequence joins TRBV19 and TRBJ2-1; 14 bases align to TRBD2. CDR3 size: 14 residues. With 10 bases clipped from V and 9 bases from J, the junction kept 8 bases outside the gene matches. Germline loops: CDR1 LNHDA, CDR2 SQIVND (reference sequence). The CDR3 loop reads CATRLAGGGLEQFF. The CDR3 DNA reads as TGTGCCACGAGACTAGCGGGGGGGGGACTTGAGCAGTTCTTC.

The chain joins TRBV5-1 to TRBJ2-1, with TRBD2 matching over 7 bases. This CDR3 contains 14 residues. V shed 3 bases, J shed 2 bases, and the junction held 2 bases outside the gene matches. CDR1 SGHRS and CDR2 YFSETQ come from the germline V gene. The CDR3 bases are TGCGCCAGCAGCTCCGGGACTACCTACAATGAGCAGTTCTTC. This codes for CASSSGTTYNEQFF.

The chain carries TRBV27 and TRBJ2-3; 13 bases are shared with TRBD2. The CDR3 is 17 residues long. Per the germline V gene, CDR1 is MNHEY and CDR2 is SMNVEV (reference sequence). Trimming removed 5 bases from V and 6 bases from J; junction bases left unmatched: 11. The CDR3, as DNA: TGTGCCAGCAGTATTAGACTAGCGGGGGGCCAGCGGGATACGCAGTATTTT. This sequence encodes CASSIRLAGGQRDTQYF.

The rearrangement joins TRBV28 to TRBJ2-2; 7 nucleotides align to TRBD1. This CDR3 contains 14 residues. CDR1 and CDR2 from the germline V gene are MDHEN and SYDVKM. V lost 6 bases and J lost 4; bases outside the gene matches: 5. CDR3 amino acids: CASSSGQFTGELFF. The CDR3 region has the DNA TGTGCCAGCAGCTCGGGACAGTTCACCGGGGAGCTGTTTTTT.

This chain links TRBV6-5 with TRBJ1-1, with 9 positions matching TRBD1. Germline CDR1 is MNHEY and CDR2 is SVGAGI. CDR3 length: 14 residues. V dropped 10 bases and J dropped 5; count of bases not matched to a gene: 11. CDR3 nucleotides: TGTGCCACGACCCGGGGACAGGGTGAGACTGAAGCTTTCTTT. Translation: CATTRGQGETEAFF.